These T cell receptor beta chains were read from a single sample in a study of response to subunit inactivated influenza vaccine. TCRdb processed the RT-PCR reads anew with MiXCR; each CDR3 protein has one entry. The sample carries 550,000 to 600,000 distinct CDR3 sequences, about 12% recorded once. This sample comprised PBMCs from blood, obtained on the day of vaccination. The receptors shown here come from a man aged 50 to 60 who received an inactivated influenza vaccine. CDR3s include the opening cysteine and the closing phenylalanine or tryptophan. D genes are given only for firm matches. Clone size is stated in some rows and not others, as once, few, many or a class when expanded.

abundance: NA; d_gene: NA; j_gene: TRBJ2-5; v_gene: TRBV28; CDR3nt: TGTGCCAGCAGTTTCCGGGGGCCACAAGAGACCCAGTACTTC; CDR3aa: CASSFRGPQETQYF
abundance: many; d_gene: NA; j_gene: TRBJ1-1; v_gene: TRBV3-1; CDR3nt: TGTGCCAGCAGCCCTACAGCGAACACTGAAGCTTTCTTT; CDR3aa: CASSPTANTEAFF
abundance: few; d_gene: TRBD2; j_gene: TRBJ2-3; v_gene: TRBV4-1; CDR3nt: TGCGCCAGCAGCCAAGTCACGCGGGAGCGGGGAGATACGCAGTATTTT; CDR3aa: CASSQVTRERGDTQYF
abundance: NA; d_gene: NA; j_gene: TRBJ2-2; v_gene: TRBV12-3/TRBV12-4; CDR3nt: TGTGCCAGCAGTACGAAGAGAGGGGGCACCGGGGAGCTGTTTTTT; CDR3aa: CASSTKRGGTGELFF
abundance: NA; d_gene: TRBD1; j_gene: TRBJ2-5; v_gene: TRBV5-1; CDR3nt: TGCGCCAGCAGCTTGGATTTTGTGGGGACAGGGAAAGAGACCCAGTACTTC; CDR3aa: CASSLDFVGTGKETQYF
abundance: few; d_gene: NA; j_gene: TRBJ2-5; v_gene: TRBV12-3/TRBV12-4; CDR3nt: TGTGCCAGCAGTTTAGCGCTAGCCTTGGAGACCCAGTACTTC; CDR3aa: CASSLALALETQYF
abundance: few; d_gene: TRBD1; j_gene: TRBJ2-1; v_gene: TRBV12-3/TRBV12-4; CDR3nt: TGTGCCAGCAGCGGGACAGGGGGAGATTCGACCTACAATGAGCAGTTCTTC; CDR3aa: CASSGTGGDSTYNEQFF
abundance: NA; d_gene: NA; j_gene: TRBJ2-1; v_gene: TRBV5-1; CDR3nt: TGCGCCAGCAGCTTGGAACGGGGGCCGAACAATGAGCAGTTCTTC; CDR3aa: CASSLERGPNNEQFF
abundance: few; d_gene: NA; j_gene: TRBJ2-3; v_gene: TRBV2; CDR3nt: TGTGCCAGCACCTGGGCAGGGTTAACAGATACGCAGTATTTT; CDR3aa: CASTWAGLTDTQYF
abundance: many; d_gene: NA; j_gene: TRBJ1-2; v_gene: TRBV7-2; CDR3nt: TGTGCCAGCAGGGAACAGGGAAGTCCGCGTGGCTACACCTTC; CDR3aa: CASREQGSPRGYTF
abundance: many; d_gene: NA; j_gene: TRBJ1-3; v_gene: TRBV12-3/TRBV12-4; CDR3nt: TGTGCCAGCAGACCCAGAACTGGAAACACCATATATTTT; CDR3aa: CASRPRTGNTIYF
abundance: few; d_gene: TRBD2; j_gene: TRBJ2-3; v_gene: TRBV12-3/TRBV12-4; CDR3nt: TGTGCCAGCAGTTTATATCTGCGGCCAGGGACTAGCGGTAGCACAGATACGCAGTATTTT; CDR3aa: CASSLYLRPGTSGSTDTQYF
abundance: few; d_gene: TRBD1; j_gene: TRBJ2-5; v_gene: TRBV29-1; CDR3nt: TGCAGCGTTGGCGGGGTCAGGGACAGGGGTGGGCCCCAAGAGACCCAGTACTTC; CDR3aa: CSVGGVRDRGGPQETQYF
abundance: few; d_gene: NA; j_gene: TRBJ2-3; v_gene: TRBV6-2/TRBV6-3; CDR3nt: TGTGCCAGCAGTTACGGCCAGGGGAGAACAGATACGCAGTATTTT; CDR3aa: CASSYGQGRTDTQYF
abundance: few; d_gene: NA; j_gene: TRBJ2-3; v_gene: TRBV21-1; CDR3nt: TGTGCCAGCAGCAAAGCGAATGGGACGTCTAGCACAGATACGCAGTATTTT; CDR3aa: CASSKANGTSSTDTQYF
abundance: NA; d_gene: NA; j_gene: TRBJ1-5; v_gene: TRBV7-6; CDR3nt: TGTGCCAGCAGCTTACAACAGGGAGGGGGTCAGCCCCAGCATTTT; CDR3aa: CASSLQQGGGQPQHF
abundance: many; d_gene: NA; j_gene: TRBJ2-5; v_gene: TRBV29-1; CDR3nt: TGCAGCGTGTTACTAGGCCGGGGGACCCAGTACTTC; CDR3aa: CSVLLGRGTQYF
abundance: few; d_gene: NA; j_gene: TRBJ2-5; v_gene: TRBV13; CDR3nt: TGTGCCAGCAGCTCGGGACATCTCCAAGAGACCCAGTACTTC; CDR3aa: CASSSGHLQETQYF
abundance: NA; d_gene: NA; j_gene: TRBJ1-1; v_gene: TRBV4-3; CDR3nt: TGCGCCAGCAGCCATTCGGCCTCAGACACTGAAGCTTTCTTT; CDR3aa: CASSHSASDTEAFF
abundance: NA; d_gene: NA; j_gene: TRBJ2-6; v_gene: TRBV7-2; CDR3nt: TGTGCCAGCAGCCCCGGGACAGCCAACGTCCTGACTTTC; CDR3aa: CASSPGTANVLTF
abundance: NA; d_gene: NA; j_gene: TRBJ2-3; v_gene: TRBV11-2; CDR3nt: TGTGCCAGCAGCTTAGGAGCCTACATCACAGATACGCAGTATTTT; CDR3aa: CASSLGAYITDTQYF
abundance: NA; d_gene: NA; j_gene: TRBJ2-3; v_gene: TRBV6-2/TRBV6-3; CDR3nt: TGTGCCAGCAGGGCCTTTACGGTGACGGGGGATACGCAGTATTTT; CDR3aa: CASRAFTVTGDTQYF
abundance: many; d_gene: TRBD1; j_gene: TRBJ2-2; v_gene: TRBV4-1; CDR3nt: TGCGCCAGCAGCCAACCTTCCGGGACAGGGGTTGACACCGGGGAGCTGTTTTTT; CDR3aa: CASSQPSGTGVDTGELFF
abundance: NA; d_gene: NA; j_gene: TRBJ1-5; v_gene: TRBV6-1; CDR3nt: TGTGCCAGCAGTGAGGAAACGGGAACTAGCAATCAGCCCCAGCATTTT; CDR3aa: CASSEETGTSNQPQHF
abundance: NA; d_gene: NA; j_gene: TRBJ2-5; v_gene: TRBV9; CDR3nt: TGTGCCAGCAGCGCACGACACGGTCGGGAGACCCAGTACTTC; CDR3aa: CASSARHGRETQYF
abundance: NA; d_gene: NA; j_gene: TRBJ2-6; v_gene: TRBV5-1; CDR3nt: TGCGCCAGCAGCTTGCAACCCGCCGGGGCCAACGTCCTGACTTTC; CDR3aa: CASSLQPAGANVLTF
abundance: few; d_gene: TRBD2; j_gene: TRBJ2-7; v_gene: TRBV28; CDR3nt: TGTGCCAGCAGTTCTAGCGGGGAAGGGGGCGAGCAGTACTTC; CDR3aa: CASSSSGEGGEQYF
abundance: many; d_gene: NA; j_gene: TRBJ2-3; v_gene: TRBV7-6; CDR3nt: TGTGCCACCACAGATTCAAGGACAGAGCAGTATTTT; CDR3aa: CATTDSRTEQYF
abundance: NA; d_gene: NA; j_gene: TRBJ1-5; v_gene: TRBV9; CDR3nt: TGTGCCAGCAGCTCAACTTCGCGGACCTATAGCAATCAGCCCCAGCATTTT; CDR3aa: CASSSTSRTYSNQPQHF
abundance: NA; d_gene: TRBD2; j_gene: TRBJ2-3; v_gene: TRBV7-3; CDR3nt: TGTGCCAGCAGCTCCGGGGAGGGTTACACAGATACGCAGTATTTT; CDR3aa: CASSSGEGYTDTQYF
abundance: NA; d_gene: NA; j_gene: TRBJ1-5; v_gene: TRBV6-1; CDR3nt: TGTGCCAGCAGTGAAGGGGGGCAGCCCCAGCATTTT; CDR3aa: CASSEGGQPQHF
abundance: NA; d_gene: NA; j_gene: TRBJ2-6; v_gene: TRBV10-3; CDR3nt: TGTGCCTCCAAACATGACGCTGGGGCCAACGTCCTGACTTTC; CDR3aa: CASKHDAGANVLTF
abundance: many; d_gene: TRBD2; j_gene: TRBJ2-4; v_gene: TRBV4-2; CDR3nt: TGTGCCAGCGCGGAAGCCTCCGGGACTAGGAAAAACATTCAGTACTTC; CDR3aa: CASAEASGTRKNIQYF
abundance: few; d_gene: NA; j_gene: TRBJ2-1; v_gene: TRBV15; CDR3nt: TGTGCCACCAGCAGAGATTGGGTAGGGGGTAGGTCCTACAATGAGCAGTTCTTC; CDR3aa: CATSRDWVGGRSYNEQFF
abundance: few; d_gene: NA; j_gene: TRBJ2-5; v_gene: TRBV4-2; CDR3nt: TGTGCCAGCAGCCAAGAGAAGGGAACGGCGGCCCAGTACTTC; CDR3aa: CASSQEKGTAAQYF
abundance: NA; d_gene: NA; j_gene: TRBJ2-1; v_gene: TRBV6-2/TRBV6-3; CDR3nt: TGTGCCAGCAGCGCCGGATTCAATGAGCAGTTCTTC; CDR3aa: CASSAGFNEQFF
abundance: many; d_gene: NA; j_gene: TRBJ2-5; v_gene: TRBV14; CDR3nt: TGTGCCAGCAGCCAAGAACGGGGGAACCAAGAGACCCAGTACTTC; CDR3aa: CASSQERGNQETQYF
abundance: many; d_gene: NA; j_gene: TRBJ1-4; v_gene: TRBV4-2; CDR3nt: TGTGCCAGCAGCCAATCAACTAATGAAAAACTGTTTTTT; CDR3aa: CASSQSTNEKLFF
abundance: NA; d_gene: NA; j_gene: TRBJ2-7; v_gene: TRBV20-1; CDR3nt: TGCAGTGCTAGTTGGGGGACTCAGTCCTACGAGCAGTACTTC; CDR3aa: CSASWGTQSYEQYF
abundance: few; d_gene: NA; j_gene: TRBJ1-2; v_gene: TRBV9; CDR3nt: TGTGCCAGCAGCCCACTTGGTGGGATCGACTATGGCTACACCTTC; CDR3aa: CASSPLGGIDYGYTF
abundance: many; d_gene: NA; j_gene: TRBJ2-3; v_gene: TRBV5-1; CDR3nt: TGCGCCAGCAGCTTGGGATCTAGCACAGATACGCAGTATTTT; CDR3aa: CASSLGSSTDTQYF
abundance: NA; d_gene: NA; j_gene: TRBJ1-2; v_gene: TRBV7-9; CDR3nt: TGTGCCAGCAGCTTAGCTTCAGGGGCAGGTGGCTACACCTTC; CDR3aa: CASSLASGAGGYTF
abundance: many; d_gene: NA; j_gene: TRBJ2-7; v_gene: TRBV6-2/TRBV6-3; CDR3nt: TGTGCCAGCAGTTCGACCCCCGGTAGGGGATTCTCCTACGAGCAGTACTTC; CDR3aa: CASSSTPGRGFSYEQYF
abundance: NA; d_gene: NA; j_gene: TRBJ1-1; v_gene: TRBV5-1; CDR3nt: TGCGCCAGCAGCCAAACTTTTCAAGGGGACACTGAAGCTTTCTTT; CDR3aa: CASSQTFQGDTEAFF
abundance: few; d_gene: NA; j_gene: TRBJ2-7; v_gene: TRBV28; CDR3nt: TGTGCCAGCTTCGGGGACACCCGAAGCTACGAGCAGTACTTC; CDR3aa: CASFGDTRSYEQYF
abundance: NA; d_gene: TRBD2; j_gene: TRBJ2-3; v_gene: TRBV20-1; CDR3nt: TGCTGTGCTAGAGATCCGGGGGGGCCCGCAGATACGCAGTATTTT; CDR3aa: CCARDPGGPADTQYF
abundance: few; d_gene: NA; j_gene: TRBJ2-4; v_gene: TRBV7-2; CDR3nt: TGTGCCAGCAGCGCGCGGCGTCCCCCGATAGCCAAAAACATTCAGTACTTC; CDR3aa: CASSARRPPIAKNIQYF
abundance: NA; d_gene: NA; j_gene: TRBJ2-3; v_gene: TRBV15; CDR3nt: TGTGCCTCCAGAGGCGGAGACCCCACAGATACGCAGTATTTT; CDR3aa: CASRGGDPTDTQYF
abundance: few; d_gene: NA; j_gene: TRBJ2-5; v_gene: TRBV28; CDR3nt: TGTGCCAGCAGTTGGCAGGCAAGACAAGAGACCCAGTACTTC; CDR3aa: CASSWQARQETQYF
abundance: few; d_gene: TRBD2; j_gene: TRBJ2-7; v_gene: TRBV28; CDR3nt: TGTGCCAGCAGCCGGAGGACGGGACTAGCGGCACTCCGTACCTACGAGCAGTACTTC; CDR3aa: CASSRRTGLAALRTYEQYF
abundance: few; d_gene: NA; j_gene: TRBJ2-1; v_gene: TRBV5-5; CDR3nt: TGTGCCAGCAGCCCGGTTTGGGGCGGTGAGCAGTTCTTC; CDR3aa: CASSPVWGGEQFF
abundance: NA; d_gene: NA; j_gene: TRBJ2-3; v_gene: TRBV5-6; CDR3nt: TGTGCCAGCAGCTTGCGGCGGCAGGGGGGTACAGATACGCAGTATTTT; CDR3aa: CASSLRRQGGTDTQYF
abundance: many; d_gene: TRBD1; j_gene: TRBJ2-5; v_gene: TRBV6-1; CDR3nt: TGTGCCAGCAGCCGAGGACAGGCGACCCAAGAGACCCAGTACTTC; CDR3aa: CASSRGQATQETQYF
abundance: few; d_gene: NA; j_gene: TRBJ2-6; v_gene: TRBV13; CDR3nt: TGTGCCAGCAGTCCCATGAACTCTGGGGCCAACGTCCTGACTTTC; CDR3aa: CASSPMNSGANVLTF
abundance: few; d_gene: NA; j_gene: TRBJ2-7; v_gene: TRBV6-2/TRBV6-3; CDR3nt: TGTGCCAGCAGTTCTCAAGGCGAGCAGTACTTC; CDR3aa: CASSSQGEQYF
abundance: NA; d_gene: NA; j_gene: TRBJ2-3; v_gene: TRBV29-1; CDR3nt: TGCAGCGTTCGGCTAGATACGCAGTATTTT; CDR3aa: CSVRLDTQYF
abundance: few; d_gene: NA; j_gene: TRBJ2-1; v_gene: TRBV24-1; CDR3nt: TGTGCCACCAGTGATTCTACCCTCAGGGCCATGCGCCTCAATGAGCAGTTCTTC; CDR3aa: CATSDSTLRAMRLNEQFF
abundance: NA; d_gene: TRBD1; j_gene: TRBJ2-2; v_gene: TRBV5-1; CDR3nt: TGCGCCAGCAGCCAGACAGGGAATGCCGGGGAGCTGTTTTTT; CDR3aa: CASSQTGNAGELFF
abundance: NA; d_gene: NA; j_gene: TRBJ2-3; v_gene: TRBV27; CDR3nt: TGTGCGTCGGCTGATCAGGGGTGGACAGATACGCAGTATTTT; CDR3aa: CASADQGWTDTQYF
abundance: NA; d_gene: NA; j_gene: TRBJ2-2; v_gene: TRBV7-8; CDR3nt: TGTGCCAGCAGATCCAATAGAGTCGGGACCGGGGAGCTGTTTTTT; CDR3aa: CASRSNRVGTGELFF